These T cell receptor beta chains were read from a single sample in a study of regulatory T cells in long-lasting Graves disease. TCRdb fed the multiplex PCR reads into MiXCR, producing one record per CDR3 protein. The data show a few hundred thousand distinct CDR3 sequences, about a quarter seen once. The material was peripheral blood mononuclear cells (PBMCs), obtained when the disease was refractory, from a patient treated with antithyroid drugs. Receptor source: a female donor with Graves disease. Each CDR3 is given with its conserved first and last residue. Each record gives: J gene, clone size, D gene, V gene, CDR3 DNA, CDR3 protein. A D gene is named only where the DNA matches it firmly. Rows give clone size only sometimes, using once, few, many, or a class for an expanded clone.

J: TRBJ1-2; size: few; D: -; V: TRBV5-4; DNA: TGTGCCAGCAGCTCGTACAGGGTCCACGGCTACACCTTC; CDR3: CASSSYRVHGYTF
J: TRBJ2-5; size: many; D: -; V: TRBV20-1; DNA: TGCAGTGCCTTTGGTGGGGGGGAGACCCAGTACTTC; CDR3: CSAFGGGETQYF
J: TRBJ2-3; size: few; D: -; V: TRBV2; DNA: TGTGCCAGCAGTGCCCTTTGGGCAGGGGAGACAGATACGCAGTATTTT; CDR3: CASSALWAGETDTQYF
J: TRBJ2-7; size: -; D: TRBD1; V: TRBV12-3/TRBV12-4; DNA: TGTGCCAGCAGTCAGACAGGGCAAAGCGAGCAGTACTTC; CDR3: CASSQTGQSEQYF
J: TRBJ1-2; size: many; D: -; V: TRBV7-8; DNA: TGTGCCAGCAGCTTAGTCGGAACAAATGGCTACACCTTC; CDR3: CASSLVGTNGYTF
J: TRBJ2-5; size: -; D: -; V: TRBV5-4; DNA: TGTGCCAGCAACCTACCCGGCAGGGCAGAGACCCAGTACTTC; CDR3: CASNLPGRAETQYF
J: TRBJ1-2; size: once; D: TRBD1; V: TRBV12-3/TRBV12-4; DNA: TGTGCCAGCAGTTCCCCGGGACAGGGAAAAGGCTACACCTTC; CDR3: CASSSPGQGKGYTF
J: TRBJ1-1; size: few; D: TRBD1; V: TRBV5-1; DNA: TGCGCCAGCAGCCAGGGTGACAGGGGGTATACTGAAGCTTTCTTT; CDR3: CASSQGDRGYTEAFF
J: TRBJ2-5; size: -; D: -; V: TRBV28; DNA: TGTGCCAGCAGATCTGACAGGCTCCAAGAGACCCAGTACTTC; CDR3: CASRSDRLQETQYF
J: TRBJ2-2; size: -; D: -; V: TRBV29-1; DNA: TGCAGCGTTGGGACCGTCGGGGAGCTGTTTTTT; CDR3: CSVGTVGELFF
J: TRBJ2-7; size: many; D: -; V: TRBV6-9; DNA: TGTGCCAGCAGTTACGCGGACCGTCTACTGCGGAACGAGCAGTACTTC; CDR3: CASSYADRLLRNEQYF
J: TRBJ2-7; size: -; D: TRBD1; V: TRBV3-1; DNA: TGTGCCAGCAGCCCGGGACAGGGGCCACTCTACGAGCAGTACTTC; CDR3: CASSPGQGPLYEQYF
J: TRBJ2-7; size: -; D: -; V: TRBV27; DNA: TGTGCCAGCAGGGGGGCTTGGCACGAGCAGTACTTC; CDR3: CASRGAWHEQYF
J: TRBJ2-7; size: few; D: -; V: TRBV3-1; DNA: TGTGCCAGCAGCCAAGACTGGAGGGAGACCGACGAGCAGTACTTC; CDR3: CASSQDWRETDEQYF
J: TRBJ2-5; size: many; D: TRBD1; V: TRBV7-8; DNA: TGTGCCAGCAGGCTGGACAGGTTTGCACAAGAGACCCAGTACTTC; CDR3: CASRLDRFAQETQYF
J: TRBJ1-4; size: -; D: TRBD1; V: TRBV7-2; DNA: TGTGCCAGCAGCTTAAGTCCAGGGACAGGGACCGAAAAACTGTTTTTT; CDR3: CASSLSPGTGTEKLFF
J: TRBJ1-1; size: -; D: -; V: TRBV12-3/TRBV12-4; DNA: TGTGCCAGCAGTACTCCGGGGTACACTGAAGCTTTCTTT; CDR3: CASSTPGYTEAFF
J: TRBJ1-5; size: many; D: TRBD1; V: TRBV2; DNA: TGTGCCAGCAGTGGGGACAGGGCCCGGGTTCAGCCCCAGCATTTT; CDR3: CASSGDRARVQPQHF
J: TRBJ1-1; size: -; D: -; V: TRBV5-1; DNA: TGCGCCAGCAGCCCATCTGGGGGGAACACTGAAGCTTTCTTT; CDR3: CASSPSGGNTEAFF
J: TRBJ2-2; size: -; D: -; V: TRBV6-1; DNA: TGTGCCAGCAGCCCAAGGACTACGGCCGGGGAGCTGTTTTTT; CDR3: CASSPRTTAGELFF
J: TRBJ2-7; size: -; D: -; V: TRBV7-6; DNA: TGTGCCAGCAGCTTAGGAACCCAAGGAATCTACGAGCAGTACTTC; CDR3: CASSLGTQGIYEQYF
J: TRBJ1-1; size: -; D: -; V: TRBV6-1; DNA: TGTGCCAGCAGTCCCACAGGGTTTTTGGCCACTGAAGCTTTCTTT; CDR3: CASSPTGFLATEAFF
J: TRBJ2-7; size: few; D: -; V: TRBV10-3; DNA: TGTGCCATCAGTGATGACAGCTACGAGCAGTACTTC; CDR3: CAISDDSYEQYF
J: TRBJ2-3; size: -; D: -; V: TRBV7-2; DNA: TGTGCCAGCAGCTCCGTCAGCACAGATACGCAGTATTTT; CDR3: CASSSVSTDTQYF
J: TRBJ2-7; size: few; D: TRBD2; V: TRBV20-1; DNA: TGCAGTGCTAGAGATTCAGAGACTAGCGGGAGCTCCTACGAGCAGTACTTC; CDR3: CSARDSETSGSSYEQYF
J: TRBJ1-1; size: few; D: -; V: TRBV7-3; DNA: TGTGCCAGCAGCTTAACAAACGGCGGTGAAGCTTTCTTT; CDR3: CASSLTNGGEAFF
J: TRBJ2-7; size: -; D: -; V: TRBV29-1; DNA: TGCAGCGTTGAAGCTAGTTCCTACGAGCAGTACTTC; CDR3: CSVEASSYEQYF
J: TRBJ1-3; size: few; D: -; V: TRBV6-1; DNA: TGTGCCAGCACCGGGACGACCTCTGGAAACACCATATATTTT; CDR3: CASTGTTSGNTIYF
J: TRBJ2-5; size: few; D: -; V: TRBV2; DNA: TGTGCCAGCAGGGACTTTGGGGTCCAGGAGACCCAGTACTTC; CDR3: CASRDFGVQETQYF
J: TRBJ2-3; size: -; D: -; V: TRBV6-1; DNA: TGTGCCAGCAGTCGTGCCTCTAGCGTTGCTAGCACAGATACGCAGTATTTT; CDR3: CASSRASSVASTDTQYF
J: TRBJ1-5; size: few; D: -; V: TRBV7-9; DNA: TGTGCCAGCAGCTTACGCGGATTTCAGCCCCAGCATTTT; CDR3: CASSLRGFQPQHF
J: TRBJ1-4; size: -; D: -; V: TRBV11-2; DNA: TGTGCCAGCAGCTCACTCCGGGGGGCTGCTAATGAAAAACTGTTTTTT; CDR3: CASSSLRGAANEKLFF
J: TRBJ1-2; size: few; D: -; V: TRBV2; DNA: TGTGCCAGCGGGCTAGACAGAAAACCTCCGAGCTATGGCTACACCTTC; CDR3: CASGLDRKPPSYGYTF
J: TRBJ1-5; size: many; D: TRBD1; V: TRBV27; DNA: TGTGCCAGCAGTTTGTTTTCGACAGGGGGGGAATCCAATCAGCCCCAGCATTTT; CDR3: CASSLFSTGGESNQPQHF
J: TRBJ1-6; size: many; D: -; V: TRBV28; DNA: TGTGCCAGCAGTTTATCGGCAGGGGTCGTTTCACCCCTCCACTTT; CDR3: CASSLSAGVVSPLHF
J: TRBJ1-1; size: many; D: -; V: TRBV20-1; DNA: TGCAGTGCCCCTGCGGGGATGAACACTGAAGCTTTCTTT; CDR3: CSAPAGMNTEAFF
J: TRBJ2-7; size: -; D: -; V: TRBV2; DNA: TGTGCCAGCAATCAGGAGGGGTCGAGCGAGCAGTACTTC; CDR3: CASNQEGSSEQYF
J: TRBJ1-5; size: many; D: -; V: TRBV6-1; DNA: TGTGCCAGCAGTGAATTCGGCAATCAGCCCCAGCATTTT; CDR3: CASSEFGNQPQHF
J: TRBJ2-4; size: -; D: -; V: TRBV27; DNA: TGTGCCAGCAGTTTAATGGGGGCCCTAGCCAAAAACATTCAGTACTTC; CDR3: CASSLMGALAKNIQYF
J: TRBJ2-5; size: many; D: -; V: TRBV14; DNA: TGTGCCAGCAGCCAAGGAACAGGGTGGATAGAGACCCAGTACTTC; CDR3: CASSQGTGWIETQYF
J: TRBJ2-7; size: -; D: -; V: TRBV7-8; DNA: TGTGCCAGCAGCTTAGTAGGTGGTAGCAGGAGAGCCGTTCCCTACGAGCAGTACTTC; CDR3: CASSLVGGSRRAVPYEQYF
J: TRBJ2-2; size: few; D: -; V: TRBV29-1; DNA: TGCAGCGTTGGGTCCAGAAACACCGGGGAGCTGTTTTTT; CDR3: CSVGSRNTGELFF
J: TRBJ1-4; size: many; D: TRBD1; V: TRBV5-1; DNA: TGTGCCAGCAGCCTTGGACAGGGTGATGAAAAACTGTTTTTT; CDR3: CASSLGQGDEKLFF
J: TRBJ2-1; size: -; D: -; V: TRBV20-1; DNA: TGCAGTGCTAGAGACCGCAGGGGGGCCGCGGGTGAGCAGTTCTTC; CDR3: CSARDRRGAAGEQFF
J: TRBJ2-7; size: -; D: -; V: TRBV5-1; DNA: TGCGCCAGCAGCTTGCTTCCGGTCGCGAGCGAGCAGTACTTC; CDR3: CASSLLPVASEQYF
J: TRBJ2-5; size: -; D: TRBD1; V: TRBV6-1; DNA: TGTGCCAGCAAAAGTACAGGGGGCGTTCAAGAGACCCAGTACTTC; CDR3: CASKSTGGVQETQYF
J: TRBJ2-7; size: few; D: TRBD2; V: TRBV5-1; DNA: TGCGCCAGCAGCCGAGTAACTAGCGGGAGCTCCGAGCAGTACTTC; CDR3: CASSRVTSGSSEQYF
J: TRBJ2-7; size: many; D: -; V: TRBV7-2; DNA: TGTGCCAGCAGCTTCCTTCAACAATCATACGAGCAGTACTTC; CDR3: CASSFLQQSYEQYF
J: TRBJ1-5; size: -; D: -; V: TRBV5-1; DNA: TGCGCCAGCAGCTTGTATCCGGGGATCAATCAGCCCCAGCATTTT; CDR3: CASSLYPGINQPQHF
J: TRBJ1-5; size: many; D: -; V: TRBV30; DNA: TGTGCCTGGAGGAGTCAAGGTAGCAATCAGCCCCAGCATTTT; CDR3: CAWRSQGSNQPQHF
J: TRBJ2-7; size: many; D: TRBD1; V: TRBV12-3/TRBV12-4; DNA: TGTGCCAGCAGTTTAGATACAGGGGGCGCCTACGAGCAGTACTTC; CDR3: CASSLDTGGAYEQYF
J: TRBJ1-1; size: many; D: -; V: TRBV6-1; DNA: TGTGCCAGCAGTGATCGTTGGGGCAGGTGGTTCTTCTTT; CDR3: CASSDRWGRWFFF
J: TRBJ2-5; size: many; D: -; V: TRBV3-1; DNA: TGTGCCAGCAGCCAAACTAGGACGAGCGAGACCCAGTACTTC; CDR3: CASSQTRTSETQYF
J: TRBJ2-3; size: -; D: TRBD2; V: TRBV20-1; DNA: TGCAGTGCTAGAGATCTTACTAGCGGTGATACGCAGTATTTT; CDR3: CSARDLTSGDTQYF